This is a list of T cell receptor beta chains from one sample in a study of blood T cell repertoires in COVID-19. The method was immunoSEQ multiplex PCR; TCRdb's version includes in-frame clones alone and lacks a portion of them. Of around 240,000 clones in the sample, 80% to 90% were seen once. The sample comprised PBMCs or T cells enriched from blood (not recorded which). All receptors come from a woman aged 50 to 65 who had recovered from COVID-19. Each CDR3 is given with its conserved first and last residue. The order of the fields is V gene, clone size, J gene, D gene, CDR3 protein, CDR3 DNA. The D gene is left open where the match is weak. Some rows mark clone size as missing; the rest say once, few, many or name a class of expanded clone.

TRBV29-1	NA	TRBJ1-4	TRBD1	CSVVGQGGQKLFF	TGCAGCGTTGTGGGACAGGGGGGGCAAAAACTGTTTTTT
TRBV19	NA	TRBJ2-7	TRBD2	CASSIRTRSYEQYF	TGTGCCAGTAGTATAAGGACTAGAAGCTACGAGCAGTACTTC
TRBV27	NA	TRBJ2-1	NA	CASSSPRRLASSSYNEQFF	TGTGCCAGCAGTAGTCCACGTAGGCTAGCTTCGAGCTCCTACAATGAGCAGTTCTTC
TRBV11-2	NA	TRBJ2-5	TRBD1	CASSLWTGRYQETQYF	TGTGCCAGCAGCTTATGGACAGGGCGTTACCAAGAGACCCAGTACTTC
TRBV7-9	NA	TRBJ1-2	NA	CASGGAYGYTF	TGTGCCAGCGGGGGGGCTTATGGCTACACCTTC
TRBV10-3	NA	TRBJ2-7	NA	CAISPLYEQYF	TGTGCCATCAGTCCACTATACGAGCAGTACTTC
TRBV3-1/TRBV3-2	NA	TRBJ2-7	NA	CASSQRGSYEQYF	TGTGCCAGCAGCCAACGAGGGTCCTACGAGCAGTACTTC
TRBV30	NA	TRBJ1-2	TRBD1	CAWSRLTGDYGYTF	TGTGCCTGGAGCCGCCTTACAGGGGACTATGGCTACACCTTC
TRBV10-1	NA	TRBJ2-2	TRBD2	CASSRSREVAGELFF	TGCGCCAGCAGCCGGTCCCGGGAGGTCGCCGGGGAGCTGTTTTTT
TRBV29-1	NA	TRBJ2-7	TRBD1	CSVEDPGQGTLEQYF	TGCAGCGTTGAAGATCCGGGACAGGGGACGCTCGAGCAGTACTTC
TRBV5-1	NA	TRBJ1-4	TRBD1	CASSLTYRGEEKLFF	TGCGCCAGCAGCTTAACATACAGGGGAGAGGAAAAACTGTTTTTT
TRBV5-4	NA	TRBJ2-2	NA	CASSPPAGELFF	TGTGCCAGCAGCCCGCCGGCCGGGGAGCTGTTTTTT
TRBV18	NA	TRBJ2-7	NA	CASSPSQAQYF	TGTGCCAGCTCTCCCTCCCAGGCTCAGTACTTC
TRBV7-8	NA	TRBJ2-7	TRBD1	CASSFPQGQGNEQYF	TGTGCCAGCAGCTTCCCCCAGGGACAGGGGAACGAGCAGTACTTC
TRBV5-1	NA	TRBJ1-1	NA	CASSFDGGNTEAFF	TGCGCCAGCAGCTTCGACGGGGGGAACACTGAAGCTTTCTTT
TRBV5-8	NA	TRBJ2-7	TRBD2	CASSLVIGRAYEQYF	TGTGCCAGCAGCTTGGTAATCGGGAGGGCCTACGAGCAGTACTTC
TRBV7-3	NA	TRBJ1-1	NA	CASSLHPTGPYTEAFF	TGTGCCAGCAGCTTACACCCGACAGGCCCATACACTGAAGCTTTCTTT
TRBV5-5	NA	TRBJ1-3	NA	CASSFRGNTIYF	TGTGCCAGCAGCTTCCGGGGGAACACCATATATTTT
TRBV7-2	NA	TRBJ2-3	TRBD1	CASSSHRGGGQYF	TGTGCCAGCAGCTCGCACAGGGGCGGCGGGCAGTATTTT
TRBV13	once	TRBJ2-2	NA	CASSSQQGSNTGELFF	TGTGCCAGCAGCTCCCAACAGGGCTCGAACACCGGGGAGCTGTTTTTT
TRBV5-6	NA	TRBJ2-3	TRBD2	CASSLRTSRYTQYF	TGTGCCAGCAGCCTACGGACTAGCAGGTATACGCAGTATTTT
TRBV19	NA	TRBJ1-5	NA	CASAGSGTHPDSNQPQHF	TGTGCCAGTGCCGGCTCTGGGACACACCCGGACAGCAATCAGCCCCAGCATTTT
TRBV5-1	NA	TRBJ2-1	TRBD1	CASSLVGQSYNEQFF	TGCGCCAGCAGCTTGGTGGGACAGTCCTACAATGAGCAGTTCTTC
TRBV28	NA	TRBJ2-2	TRBD1	CASSTPGQGLTGELFF	TGTGCCAGCAGTACTCCGGGACAGGGGCTAACCGGGGAGCTGTTTTTT
TRBV20-1	NA	TRBJ2-3	TRBD2	CSASPGLASGDTQYF	TGCAGTGCTAGTCCGGGACTAGCGTCGGGGGATACGCAGTATTTT
TRBV4-1	NA	TRBJ1-2	TRBD1	CASSQRGQGAHYGYTF	TGCGCCAGCAGCCAACGGGGACAGGGGGCACACTATGGCTACACCTTC
TRBV29-1	NA	TRBJ1-1	NA	CSADRLNTEAFF	TGCAGCGCTGACAGATTGAACACTGAAGCTTTCTTT
TRBV28	NA	TRBJ2-3	TRBD1	CASSGYRGRGTDTQYF	TGTGCCAGCAGTGGATACAGGGGGCGCGGCACAGATACGCAGTATTTT
TRBV5-1	few	TRBJ2-7	TRBD2	CASSLGAGGSSYEQYF	TGCGCCAGCAGCTTGGGGGCGGGAGGTTCCTCCTACGAGCAGTACTTC
TRBV6-5	NA	TRBJ1-3	TRBD1	CASGRQGISGNTIYF	TGTGCCAGCGGAAGACAGGGTATCTCTGGAAACACCATATATTTT
TRBV18	NA	TRBJ1-2	NA	CASSPSDRGYTF	TGTGCCAGCTCACCATCCGACAGAGGCTACACCTTC
TRBV7-9	NA	TRBJ1-3	TRBD1	CASSSIPGGSGNTIYF	TGTGCCAGCAGCTCGATCCCAGGGGGCTCTGGAAACACCATATATTTT
TRBV11-3	NA	TRBJ2-1	NA	CASSAKHGTPEFF	TGTGCCAGCAGCGCCAAACACGGGACTCCCGAGTTCTTC
TRBV5-4	NA	TRBJ1-2	TRBD1	CASSLDRVGYGYTF	TGTGCCAGCAGCTTAGACAGGGTTGGCTATGGCTACACCTTC
TRBV7-9	NA	TRBJ1-1	NA	CASSQDVREAFF	TGTGCCAGCAGCCAGGATGTCCGGGAAGCTTTCTTT
TRBV3-1/TRBV3-2	NA	TRBJ2-5	TRBD2	CASSQEAPGTSGIGGWETQYF	TGTGCCAGCAGCCAAGAGGCTCCCGGGACTAGCGGGATCGGCGGGTGGGAGACCCAGTACTTC
TRBV11-2	NA	TRBJ2-5	TRBD2	CASSLDRAGGQETQYF	TGTGCCAGCAGCTTAGATCGGGCGGGAGGGCAGGAGACCCAGTACTTC
TRBV7-9	few	TRBJ1-1	TRBD1	CASSFTGESTEAFF	TGTGCCAGCAGCTTTACAGGGGAGTCCACTGAAGCTTTCTTT
TRBV5-4	NA	TRBJ2-1	TRBD1	CASSPGQSSYNEQFF	TGTGCCAGCAGCCCGGGACAGAGCTCCTACAATGAGCAGTTCTTC
TRBV19	NA	TRBJ2-1	TRBD1	CASSTSSQGVHNEQFF	TGTGCCAGTAGTACATCGTCACAGGGGGTTCACAATGAGCAGTTCTTC